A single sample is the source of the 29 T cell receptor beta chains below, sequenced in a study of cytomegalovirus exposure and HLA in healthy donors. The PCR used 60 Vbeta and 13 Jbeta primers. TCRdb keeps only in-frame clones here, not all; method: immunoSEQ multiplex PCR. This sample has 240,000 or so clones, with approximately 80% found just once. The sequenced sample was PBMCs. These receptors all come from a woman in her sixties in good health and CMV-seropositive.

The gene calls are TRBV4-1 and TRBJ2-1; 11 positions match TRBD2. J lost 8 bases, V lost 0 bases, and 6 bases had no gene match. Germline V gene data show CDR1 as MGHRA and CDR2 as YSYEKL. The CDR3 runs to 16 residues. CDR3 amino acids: CASSQERTSGWDEQFF. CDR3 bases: TGCGCCAGCAGCCAAGAGCGGACTAGCGGGTGGGATGAGCAGTTCTTC.

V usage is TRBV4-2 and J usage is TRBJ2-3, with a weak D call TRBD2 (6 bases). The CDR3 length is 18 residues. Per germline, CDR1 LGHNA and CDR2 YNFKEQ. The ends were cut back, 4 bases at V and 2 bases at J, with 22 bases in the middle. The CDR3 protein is CASSPKPEGGPFTDTQYF. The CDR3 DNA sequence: TGTGCCAGCAGCCCCAAACCCGAAGGAGGGCCGTTCACAGATACGCAGTATTTT.

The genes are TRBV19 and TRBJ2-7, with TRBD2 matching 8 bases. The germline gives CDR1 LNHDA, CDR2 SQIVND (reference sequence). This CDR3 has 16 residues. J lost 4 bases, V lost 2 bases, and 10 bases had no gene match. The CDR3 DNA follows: TGTGCCAGTAGTATATCCGGGACTAGTTTAGTTTACGAGCAGTACTTC. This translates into CASSISGTSLVYEQYF. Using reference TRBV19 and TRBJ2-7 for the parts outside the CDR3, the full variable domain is DGGITQSPKYLFRKEGQNVTLSCEQNLNHDAMYWYRQDPGQGLRLIYYSQIVNDFQKGDIAEGYSVSREKKESFPLTVTSAQKNPTAFYLCASSISGTSLVYEQYFGPGTRLTVT.

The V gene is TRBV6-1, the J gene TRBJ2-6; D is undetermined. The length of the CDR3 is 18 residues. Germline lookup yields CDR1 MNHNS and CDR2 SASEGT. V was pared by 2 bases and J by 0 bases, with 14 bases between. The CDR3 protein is CASSERVHLSSGANVLTF. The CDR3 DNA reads TGTGCCAGCAGTGAACGGGTACACTTAAGCTCTGGGGCCAACGTCCTGACTTTC.

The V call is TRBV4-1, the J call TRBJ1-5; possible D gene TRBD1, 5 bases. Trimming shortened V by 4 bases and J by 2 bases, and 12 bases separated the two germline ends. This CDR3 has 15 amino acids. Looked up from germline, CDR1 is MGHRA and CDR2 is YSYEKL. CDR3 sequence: CASSPGTPGNQPQHF. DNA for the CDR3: TGCGCCAGCAGCCCCGGGACTCCTGGCAATCAGCCCCAGCATTTT.

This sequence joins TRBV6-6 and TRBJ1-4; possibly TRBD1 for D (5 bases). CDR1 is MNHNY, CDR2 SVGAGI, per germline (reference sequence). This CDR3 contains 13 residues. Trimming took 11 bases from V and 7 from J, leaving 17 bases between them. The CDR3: CAASGGVVEKLFF. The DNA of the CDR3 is TGTGCCGCGTCCGGGGGGGTGGTTGAAAAACTGTTTTTT.

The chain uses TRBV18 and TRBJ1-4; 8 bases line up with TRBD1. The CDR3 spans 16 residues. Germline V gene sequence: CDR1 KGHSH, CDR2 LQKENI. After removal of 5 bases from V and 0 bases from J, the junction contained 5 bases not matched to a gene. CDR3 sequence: CASSSDREATNEKLFF. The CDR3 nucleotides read TGTGCCAGCTCATCGGACAGGGAAGCAACTAATGAAAAACTGTTTTTT.

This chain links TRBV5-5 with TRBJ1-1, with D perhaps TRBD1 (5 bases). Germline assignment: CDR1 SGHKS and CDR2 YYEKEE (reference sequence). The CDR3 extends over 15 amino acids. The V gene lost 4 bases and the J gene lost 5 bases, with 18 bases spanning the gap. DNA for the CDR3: TGTGCCAGCAGCCTCCGGGGGGGTGGGGGGACTGAAGCTTTCTTT. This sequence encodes CASSLRGGGGTEAFF.

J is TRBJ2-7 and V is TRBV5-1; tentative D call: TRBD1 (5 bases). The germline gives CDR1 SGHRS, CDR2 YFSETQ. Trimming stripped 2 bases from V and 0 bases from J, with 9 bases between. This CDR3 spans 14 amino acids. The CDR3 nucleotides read TGCGCCAGCAGCTTAGGGGTGGGCTCCTACGAGCAGTACTTC. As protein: CASSLGVGSYEQYF.

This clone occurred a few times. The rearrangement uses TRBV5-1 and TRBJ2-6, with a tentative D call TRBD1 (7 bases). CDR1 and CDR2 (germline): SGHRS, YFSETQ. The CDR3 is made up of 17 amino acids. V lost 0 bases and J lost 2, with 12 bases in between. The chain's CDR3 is CASSLAGRGAGANVLTF. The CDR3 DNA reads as TGCGCCAGCAGCTTGGCTGGCAGGGGGGCTGGGGCCAACGTCCTGACTTTC.

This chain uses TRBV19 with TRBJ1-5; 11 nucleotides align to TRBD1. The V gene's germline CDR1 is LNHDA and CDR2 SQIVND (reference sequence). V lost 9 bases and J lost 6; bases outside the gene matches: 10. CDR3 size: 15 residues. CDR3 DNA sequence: TGTGCCAGCAGCGGACAGGGGGCGAATAGTCAGCCCCAGCATTTT. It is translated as CASSGQGANSQPQHF.

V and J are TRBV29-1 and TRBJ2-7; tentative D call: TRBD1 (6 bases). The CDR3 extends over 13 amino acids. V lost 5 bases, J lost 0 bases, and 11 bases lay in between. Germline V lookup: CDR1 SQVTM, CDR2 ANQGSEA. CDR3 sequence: CSVCGGLSYEQYF. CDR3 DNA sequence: TGCAGCGTTTGTGGGGGCCTCTCCTACGAGCAGTACTTC.

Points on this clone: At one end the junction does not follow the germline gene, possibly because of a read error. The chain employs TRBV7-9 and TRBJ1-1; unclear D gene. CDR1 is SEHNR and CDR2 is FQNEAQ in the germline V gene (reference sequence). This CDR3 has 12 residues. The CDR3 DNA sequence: TGTTCCAGCAGCCCCACACCGGGTGAAGCTTTCTTT. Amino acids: CSSSPTPGEAFF.

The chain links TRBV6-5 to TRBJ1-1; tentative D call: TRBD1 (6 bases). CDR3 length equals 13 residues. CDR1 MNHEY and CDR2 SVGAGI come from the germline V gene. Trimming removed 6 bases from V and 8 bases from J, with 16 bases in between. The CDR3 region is CASSPYPDSEAFF. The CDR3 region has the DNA TGTGCCAGCAGCCCATATCCGGACAGCGAAGCTTTCTTT.

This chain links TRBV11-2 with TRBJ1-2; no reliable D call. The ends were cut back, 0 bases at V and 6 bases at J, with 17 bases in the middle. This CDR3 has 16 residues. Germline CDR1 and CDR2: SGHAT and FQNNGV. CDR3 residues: CASSLDQWRGGDGYTF. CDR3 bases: TGTGCCAGCAGCTTAGATCAATGGCGAGGAGGCGATGGCTACACCTTC.

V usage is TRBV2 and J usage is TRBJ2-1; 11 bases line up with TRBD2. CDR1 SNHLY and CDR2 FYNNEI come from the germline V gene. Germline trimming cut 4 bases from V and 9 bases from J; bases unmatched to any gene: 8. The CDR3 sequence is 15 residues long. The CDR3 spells CASSGGLADQGEQFF. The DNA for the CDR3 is TGTGCCAGCAGTGGGGGACTAGCGGACCAGGGTGAGCAGTTCTTC.

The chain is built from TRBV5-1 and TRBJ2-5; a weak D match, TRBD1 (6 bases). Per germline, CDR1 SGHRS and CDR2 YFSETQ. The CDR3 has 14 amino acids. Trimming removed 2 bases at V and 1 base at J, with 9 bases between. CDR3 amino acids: CASSLQGTQETQYF. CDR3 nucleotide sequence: TGCGCCAGCAGCTTACAGGGAACCCAAGAGACCCAGTACTTC.

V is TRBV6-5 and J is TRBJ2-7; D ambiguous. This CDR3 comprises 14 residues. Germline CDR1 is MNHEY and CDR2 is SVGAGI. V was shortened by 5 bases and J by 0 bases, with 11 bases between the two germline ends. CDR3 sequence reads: CASSMRFSSYEQYF. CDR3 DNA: TGTGCCAGCAGTATGAGGTTTAGCTCCTACGAGCAGTACTTC.

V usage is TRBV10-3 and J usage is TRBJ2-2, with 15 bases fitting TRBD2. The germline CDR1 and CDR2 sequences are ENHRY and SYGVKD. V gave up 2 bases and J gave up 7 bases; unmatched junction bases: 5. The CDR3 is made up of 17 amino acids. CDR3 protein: CAISELGLAGGSGELFF. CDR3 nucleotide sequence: TGTGCCATCAGTGAGCTGGGACTAGCGGGAGGAAGCGGGGAGCTGTTTTTT.

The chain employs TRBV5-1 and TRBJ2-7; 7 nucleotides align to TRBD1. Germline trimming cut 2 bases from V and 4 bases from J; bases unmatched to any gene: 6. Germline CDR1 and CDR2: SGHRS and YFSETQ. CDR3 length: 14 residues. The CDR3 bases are TGCGCCAGCAGCTTCCGGACAGGCCCGTACGAGCAGTACTTC. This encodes CASSFRTGPYEQYF. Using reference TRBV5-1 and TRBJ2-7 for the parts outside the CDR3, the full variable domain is KAGVTQTPRYLIKTRGQQVTLSCSPISGHRSVSWYQQTPGQGLQFLFEYFSETQRNKGNFPGRFSGRQFSNSRSEMNVSTLELGDSALYLCASSFRTGPYEQYFGPGTRLTVT.

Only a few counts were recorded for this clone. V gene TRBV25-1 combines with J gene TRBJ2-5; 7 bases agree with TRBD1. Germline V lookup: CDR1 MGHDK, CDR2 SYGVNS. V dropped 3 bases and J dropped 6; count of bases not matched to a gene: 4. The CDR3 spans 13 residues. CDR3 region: CASSDDRAKTQYF. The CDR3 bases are TGTGCCAGCAGTGACGACAGGGCCAAGACCCAGTACTTC.

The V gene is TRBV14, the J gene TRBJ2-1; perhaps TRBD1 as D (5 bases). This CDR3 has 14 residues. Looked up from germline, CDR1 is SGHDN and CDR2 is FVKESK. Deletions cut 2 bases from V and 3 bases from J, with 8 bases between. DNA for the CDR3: TGTGCCAGCAGCCAATTGCAGGGCTACAATGAGCAGTTCTTC. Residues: CASSQLQGYNEQFF. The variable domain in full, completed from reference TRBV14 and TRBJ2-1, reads EAGVTQFPSHSVIEKGQTVTLRCDPISGHDNLYWYRRVMGKEIKFLLHFVKESKQDESGMPNNRFLAERTGGTYSTLKVQPAELEDSGVYFCASSQLQGYNEQFFGPGTRLTVL.

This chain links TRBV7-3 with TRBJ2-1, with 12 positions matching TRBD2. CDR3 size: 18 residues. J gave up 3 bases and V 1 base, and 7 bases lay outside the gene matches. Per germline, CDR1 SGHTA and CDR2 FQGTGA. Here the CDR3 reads CASSLIPSTSGSYNEQFF. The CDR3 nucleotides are TGTGCCAGCAGCTTAATCCCCTCGACTAGCGGGAGCTACAATGAGCAGTTCTTC.

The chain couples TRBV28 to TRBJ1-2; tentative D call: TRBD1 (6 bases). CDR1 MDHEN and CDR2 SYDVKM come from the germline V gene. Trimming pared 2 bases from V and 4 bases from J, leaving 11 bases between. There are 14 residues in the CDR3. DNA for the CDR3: TGTGCCAGCAGTTTAGGGCAGGGGACCTATGGCTACACCTTC. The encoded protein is CASSLGQGTYGYTF.

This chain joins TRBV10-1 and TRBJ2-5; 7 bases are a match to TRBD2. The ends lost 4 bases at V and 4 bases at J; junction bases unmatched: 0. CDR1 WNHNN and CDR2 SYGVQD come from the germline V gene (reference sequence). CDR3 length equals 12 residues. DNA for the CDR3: TGCGCCAGCAGTGGCGGGGGAGAGACCCAGTACTTC. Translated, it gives CASSGGGETQYF.

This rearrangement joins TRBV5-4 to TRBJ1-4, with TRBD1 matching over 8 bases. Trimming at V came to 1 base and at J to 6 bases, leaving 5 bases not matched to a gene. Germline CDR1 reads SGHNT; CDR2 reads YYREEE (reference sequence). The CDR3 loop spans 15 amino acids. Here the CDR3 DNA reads TGTGCCAGCAGCTTGCGTACAGGGGGACATGAAAAACTGTTTTTT. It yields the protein CASSLRTGGHEKLFF.

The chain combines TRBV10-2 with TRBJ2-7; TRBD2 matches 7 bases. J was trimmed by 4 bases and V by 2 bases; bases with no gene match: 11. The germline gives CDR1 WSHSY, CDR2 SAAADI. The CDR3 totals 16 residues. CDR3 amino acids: CASSEPRASGVYEQYF. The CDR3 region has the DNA TGCGCCAGCAGTGAGCCGCGGGCTAGCGGTGTGTACGAGCAGTACTTC.

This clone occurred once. The CDR3 DNA is TGCGCCAGCAGCCGGACAGGGTTCCCCGATGAGCAGTTCTTC. It specifies CASSRTGFPDEQFF. The chain couples TRBV4-1 to TRBJ2-1, with 8 nucleotides matching TRBD1. The germline gives CDR1 MGHRA, CDR2 YSYEKL. CDR3 length equals 14 residues. J was trimmed by 8 bases and V by 4 bases; bases with no gene match: 7.

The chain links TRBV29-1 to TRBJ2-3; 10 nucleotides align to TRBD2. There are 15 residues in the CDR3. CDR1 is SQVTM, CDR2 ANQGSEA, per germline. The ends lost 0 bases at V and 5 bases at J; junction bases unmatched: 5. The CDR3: CSVEEGGTSVDTQYF. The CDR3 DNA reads TGCAGCGTTGAAGAAGGAGGGACTAGCGTAGATACGCAGTATTTT.